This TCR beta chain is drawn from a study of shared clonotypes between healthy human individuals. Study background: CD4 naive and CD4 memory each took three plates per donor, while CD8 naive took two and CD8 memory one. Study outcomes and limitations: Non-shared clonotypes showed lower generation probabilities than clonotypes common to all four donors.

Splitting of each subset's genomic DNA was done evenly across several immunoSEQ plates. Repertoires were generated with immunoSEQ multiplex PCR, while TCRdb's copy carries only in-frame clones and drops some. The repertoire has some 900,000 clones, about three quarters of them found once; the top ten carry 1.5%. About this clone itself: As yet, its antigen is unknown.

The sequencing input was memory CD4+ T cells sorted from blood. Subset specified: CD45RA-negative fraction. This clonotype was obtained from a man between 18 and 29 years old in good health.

The CDR3 spells CASRRGTGESYEQYF. CDR3 sequence (DNA): TGTGCCAGCAGGAGGGGCACAGGGGAGTCATACGAGCAGTACTTC. V usage is TRBV7-2 and J usage is TRBJ2-7; 7 bases are shared with TRBD1. The J segment lost 4 bases and the V segment lost 6 bases, leaving 12 bases of the junction unmatched. The CDR3 spans 15 residues. The germline gives CDR1 SGHTA, CDR2 FQGNSA.